This T cell receptor beta chain was documented in a study of beta chain features in type 1 diabetes. The CDR3 runs 11 residues. The J segment lost 15 bases and the V segment lost 3 bases, leaving 7 bases of the junction unmatched. Looked up from germline, CDR1 is DFQATT and CDR2 is SNEGSKA (reference sequence). Study results and caveats: Reduced insertions and increased deletions marked VDJ junctions in type 1 diabetes patients.

Reverse transcription of all isolated RNA meant that expressed TCRB transcripts were sequenced. Measured with immunoSEQ multiplex PCR; TCRdb has only the in-frame clones, and not every one. This table has around 350,000 clones, roughly an eighth appearing once. In this sample, this clone turned up many times. Its specificity is not known. This chain uses TRBV20-1 with TRBJ2-1; the match to TRBD1 covers 8 bases. Sequencing input: naive CD4+ T cells from blood. This clonotype originated in a man between 18 and 29 years old in good health. For the CDR3, the DNA is TGCAGTGCTAGGCCGGACAGGGAAGTGTTCTTC. Translation: CSARPDREVFF.